This TCR beta chain was obtained from a study of identical twins. TCRdb re-derived calls from the 5' RACE reads in MiXCR, one entry per CDR3 protein. The sample contains 350,000 to 450,000 distinct CDR3 sequences, about 18% of which appear only once. The germline gives CDR1 KGHDR, CDR2 SFDVKD. The CDR3 consists of 14 residues. The ends lost 9 bases at V and 2 bases at J; junction bases unmatched: 7. The donor group consisted entirely of healthy Caucasians. Study-level points and caveats: Models underestimated how often monozygotic twins shared out-of-frame TCR alpha.

Regarding this clonotype: What it binds is not known.

V usage is TRBV24-1 and J usage is TRBJ2-3; TRBD1 agrees at 7 bases. The clonotype was recovered from a man aged 50 to 60 in good health. The sequencing sample was made of naive T cells sorted from blood. CDR3 DNA sequence: TGTGCCACCGGAGTCGGACAGGACACAGATACGCAGTATTTT. Its protein is CATGVGQDTDTQYF.